This is a list of T cell receptor beta chains from one sample in a study of cytomegalovirus exposure and HLA in healthy donors. Libraries were prepared by immunoSEQ multiplex PCR; TCRdb keeps only in-frame clonotypes and omits some of them. The table has over 85,000 clones, 75% to 90% seen once; the top ten hold 2.5% to 3%. The sequenced sample consisted of PBMCs. The receptor set was obtained from a man aged 40-49 years in good health and CMV-seronegative. Each CDR3 is given without its conserved first and last residue. Each record gives: J gene, V gene, CDR3 protein.

TRBJ2-3 TRBV11-2 ASSLLISGGAGDTQY
TRBJ2-3 TRBV5-1 ASSLGTSGTDTQY
TRBJ1-1 TRBV6-5 ASSRQGFGTEAF
TRBJ1-6 TRBV23-1 ASSQWMGQTLSSYNSPLH
TRBJ1-2 TRBV4-3 ASSPGIVPNYGYT
TRBJ2-7 TRBV7-8 ASSPGTDYEQY
TRBJ1-1 TRBV27 ASSFQGNTEAF
TRBJ2-7 TRBV5-6 ASSLGSSYEQY
TRBJ2-3 TRBV5-8 ASSYGLGLSDTQY
TRBJ2-1 TRBV5-4 ASSPWGLQRRDEQF
TRBJ1-6 TRBV5-4 ASSPGQFDNSPLH
TRBJ1-5 TRBV5-1 ASSFGTGETQPQH
TRBJ2-7 TRBV11-3 ASSILSGSSYEQY
TRBJ1-2 TRBV2 ASSSHRRPGYT
TRBJ1-4 TRBV7-9 ASSLDRVSNEKLF
TRBJ2-7 TRBV11-2 ASSFRGFYEQY
TRBJ1-2 TRBV10-1 ASSLDRNYGYT
TRBJ1-2 TRBV5-6 ASRNSYGYT
TRBJ2-2 TRBV5-4 ASSFRRVNTGELF
TRBJ2-1 TRBV7-9 ASSAGPGIYNEQF
TRBJ1-6 TRBV6-1 ASRSGGLNSPLH
TRBJ2-1 TRBV5-6 ASSFSLVRGNEQF
TRBJ1-4 TRBV5-1 ASRRDGGNEKLF